The present entry profiles one T cell receptor beta chain with its context. The target antigen is unknown. Construction of TCR beta libraries was performed using quantitative 5'-RACE with molecular barcodes. TCRdb itself ran the 5' RACE reads through MiXCR, one entry per CDR3 protein. The profile shows about 800,000 distinct CDR3 sequences, approximately 10% of them singletons. This sample was included in a study of CD8 T cells in ankylosing spondylitis. Whole-study results and caveats: Disease-linked clones were found to be CD8+ and relatively rare in peripheral blood. Apparently characteristic of ankylosing spondylitis blood was a TCR beta motif (eight highly homologous variants).

The CDR3 has 14 amino acids. Germline V gene sequence: CDR1 GTSNPN, CDR2 SVGIG (reference sequence). V lost 8 bases and J 1 base, leaving 17 bases between the germline ends. The chain couples TRBV30 to TRBJ2-5; unclear D gene. This TCR was recovered from a male donor with ankylosing spondylitis. Sequencing used blood, either unsorted or a sorted T cell fraction (not recorded which). The chain's CDR3 is CASSKTIFQETQYF. The CDR3 nucleotides are TGTGCCAGCAGCAAAACGATATTCCAAGAGACCCAGTACTTC.